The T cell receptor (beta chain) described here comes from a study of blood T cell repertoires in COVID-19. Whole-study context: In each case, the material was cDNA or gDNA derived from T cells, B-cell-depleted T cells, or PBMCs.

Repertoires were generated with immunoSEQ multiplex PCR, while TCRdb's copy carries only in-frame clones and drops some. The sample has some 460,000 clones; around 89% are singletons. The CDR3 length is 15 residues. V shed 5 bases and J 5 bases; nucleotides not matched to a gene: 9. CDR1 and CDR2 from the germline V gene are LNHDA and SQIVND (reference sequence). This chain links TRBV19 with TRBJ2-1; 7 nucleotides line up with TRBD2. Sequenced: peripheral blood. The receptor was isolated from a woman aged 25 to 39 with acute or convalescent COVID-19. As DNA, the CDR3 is TGTGCCAGTAGTTTCCTAGCGGCTTTAAACAATGAGCAGTTCTTC. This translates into CASSFLAALNNEQFF.